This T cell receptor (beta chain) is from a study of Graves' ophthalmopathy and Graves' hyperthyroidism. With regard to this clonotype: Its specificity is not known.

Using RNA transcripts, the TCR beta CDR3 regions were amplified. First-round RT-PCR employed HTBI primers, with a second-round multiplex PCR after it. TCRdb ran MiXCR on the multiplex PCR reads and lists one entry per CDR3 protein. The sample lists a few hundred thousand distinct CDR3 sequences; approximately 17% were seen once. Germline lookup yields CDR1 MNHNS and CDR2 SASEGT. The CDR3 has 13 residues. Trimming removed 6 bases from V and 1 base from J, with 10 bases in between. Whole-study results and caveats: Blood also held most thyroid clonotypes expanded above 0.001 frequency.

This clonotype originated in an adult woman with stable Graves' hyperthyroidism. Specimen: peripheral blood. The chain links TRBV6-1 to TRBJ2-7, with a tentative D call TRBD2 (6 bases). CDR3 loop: CASRRRGSYEQYF. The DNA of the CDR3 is TGTGCCAGCAGGCGGAGGGGTTCCTACGAGCAGTACTTC.